Listed below are T cell receptor beta chains from one sample, sequenced in a study of regulatory T cells in long-lasting Graves disease. From the multiplex PCR reads, TCRdb called clonotypes with MiXCR, one entry per CDR3 protein. The table has about 560,000 distinct CDR3 sequences, 15% to 20% seen once. The same data also contributed to another study, on T cells in Graves' hyperthyroidism and ophthalmopathy.

Sample: peripheral blood mononuclear cells (PBMCs), taken at new diagnosis, from a patient treated with antithyroid drugs. All receptors derive from a man between 18 and 29 years old with Graves disease. Both conserved end residues are part of each CDR3. D genes are given only for firm matches. Size is stated for part of the rows, as once, few or many counts, or as a class when the clone is expanded.

d_gene	v_gene	abundance	j_gene	CDR3nt	CDR3aa
TRBD1	TRBV20-1	many	TRBJ2-3	TGCAGTGTGTACGGACAGGGGACAGATACGCAGTATTTT	CSVYGQGTDTQYF
TRBD1	TRBV28	many	TRBJ1-5	TGTGCCAGCAGTTTTCTGACAGGGAACGATCAGCCCCAGCATTTT	CASSFLTGNDQPQHF
TRBD2	TRBV27	NA	TRBJ2-1	TGTGCCAGCAGTCCGATGAGGACTAGCGGGAGGACGAATGAGCAGTTCTTC	CASSPMRTSGRTNEQFF
NA	TRBV11-1	NA	TRBJ1-2	TGTGCCAGCAGCTTACGGCCAGTCTCCACGGGCTACACCTTC	CASSLRPVSTGYTF
TRBD1	TRBV12-3/TRBV12-4	many	TRBJ1-2	TGTGCCAGCCGAGACAGGGCGGATGGCTACACCTTC	CASRDRADGYTF
TRBD1	TRBV4-1	NA	TRBJ1-2	TGCGCCAGCAGCCGTCCGGGACAGGGACGAAGAAGAGGTGGCTACACCTTC	CASSRPGQGRRRGGYTF
TRBD1	TRBV20-1	many	TRBJ1-1	TGCAGTGCTCGCCGACAGGGGCCGGTAACTGAAGCTTTCTTT	CSARRQGPVTEAFF
NA	TRBV20-1	many	TRBJ2-3	TGCAGTGCCGTCCTAGGTTCCACAGATACGCAGTATTTT	CSAVLGSTDTQYF
NA	TRBV2	NA	TRBJ1-5	TGTGCCAGCAATGGACAGACTAATCAGCCCCAGCATTTT	CASNGQTNQPQHF
TRBD2	TRBV12-3/TRBV12-4	many	TRBJ2-3	TGTGCCAGCAGTCTAGCGGGAAGGAGCACAGATACGCAGTATTTT	CASSLAGRSTDTQYF
NA	TRBV7-9	few	TRBJ1-2	TGTGCCAGCAGCCATAAGGGGCGGGGCGGTAACTATGGCTACACCTTC	CASSHKGRGGNYGYTF
NA	TRBV19	NA	TRBJ1-1	TGTGCCAGTAGTATCCTCAGGGGAGAGACTGAAGCTTTCTTT	CASSILRGETEAFF
NA	TRBV10-3	NA	TRBJ1-2	TGTGCCATCTTTACAACTAACTATGGCTACACCTTC	CAIFTTNYGYTF
NA	TRBV10-3	many	TRBJ1-6	TGTGCCATCGGGGGGGGACGAACGGATAATTCACCCCTCCACTTT	CAIGGGRTDNSPLHF
TRBD2	TRBV7-9	many	TRBJ2-1	TGTGCCAGCAGCTTAGAGGGCGCGGGAGTGTCAAACAATGAGCAGTTCTTC	CASSLEGAGVSNNEQFF
NA	TRBV12-3/TRBV12-4	many	TRBJ1-2	TGTGCCAGCAGTTTAGCGAGTTGGCTCATAGGCTACACCTTC	CASSLASWLIGYTF
TRBD2	TRBV7-2	many	TRBJ2-1	TGTGCCAGCAGCTTAGGGGGGGGGGATGGTAGTGAGCAGTTCTTC	CASSLGGGDGSEQFF
TRBD2	TRBV5-4	NA	TRBJ2-3	TGTGCCAGCAGCTTGTGGGCTAGCGGGAGGAATGCAGATACGCAGTATTTT	CASSLWASGRNADTQYF
TRBD2	TRBV9	NA	TRBJ2-1	TGTGCCAGCAGCGTCGGGACTAGCGGCTACCTGGGGAATGAGCAGTTCTTC	CASSVGTSGYLGNEQFF
TRBD2	TRBV2	few	TRBJ2-7	TGTGCCAGCAAGGCGGGAGGATACGAGCAGTACTTC	CASKAGGYEQYF
TRBD1	TRBV27	NA	TRBJ1-1	TGTGCCAGCAGTCCTGCGGGACAGGGAGCTGAAGCTTTCTTT	CASSPAGQGAEAFF
NA	TRBV29-1	NA	TRBJ1-6	TGCAGCGTTGCCGACAGAGAGTCACCCCTCCACTTT	CSVADRESPLHF
NA	TRBV12-3/TRBV12-4	NA	TRBJ2-1	TGTGCCAGCAGGCAAATTTCGGGGCTCAATGAGCAGTTCTTC	CASRQISGLNEQFF
NA	TRBV12-3/TRBV12-4	many	TRBJ2-7	TGTGCCAGCAGTTTAGGCTCGAGCGGATACGAGCAGTACTTC	CASSLGSSGYEQYF
NA	TRBV12-3/TRBV12-4	many	TRBJ2-2	TGTGCCAGCAGTCCGTTGGGACCGGGACGCCTGCTCCTAGGGAATACCGGGGAGCTGTTTTTT	CASSPLGPGRLLLGNTGELFF
NA	TRBV27	NA	TRBJ1-5	TGTGCCAGCCGCCCAGGCATTGTGGATCAGCCCCAGCATTTT	CASRPGIVDQPQHF
NA	TRBV9	few	TRBJ2-2	TGTGCCAGCAGCCCCTGGGTTGGGGAGCTGTTTTTT	CASSPWVGELFF
TRBD2	TRBV30	many	TRBJ2-4	TGTGCCTGGAGTGTATCCGCGGGAGGGCTCAAAAACATTCAGTACTTC	CAWSVSAGGLKNIQYF
NA	TRBV27	few	TRBJ2-7	TGTGCCAGCGGATTAAGGGGATACTACGAGCAGTACTTC	CASGLRGYYEQYF
NA	TRBV20-1	few	TRBJ2-4	TGCAGTGCCTCGGACCGAGCCAAAAACATTCAGTACTTC	CSASDRAKNIQYF
NA	TRBV3-1	NA	TRBJ2-7	TGTGCCAGCAGCCAAGCGGCAGGGTCTGGGCAGTACTTC	CASSQAAGSGQYF
NA	TRBV6-2/TRBV6-3	few	TRBJ2-1	TGTGCCACCGTGATCGGTGTAGGCTCCTACAATGAGCAGTTCTTC	CATVIGVGSYNEQFF
TRBD1	TRBV9	NA	TRBJ2-1	TGTGCCAGCAGCGTAAAGGACAGGGCCATAGTCTTC	CASSVKDRAIVF
NA	TRBV20-1	many	TRBJ1-1	TGCAGTGCTAGGGCAGGGTTCGTCACTGAAGCTTTCTTT	CSARAGFVTEAFF
TRBD2	TRBV20-1	NA	TRBJ2-3	TGCAGTGCTAGAGATCCTAAGCGGGGGAGCACAGATACGCAGTATTTT	CSARDPKRGSTDTQYF
NA	TRBV5-1	NA	TRBJ2-2	TGCGCCAGCAGCTCTTACAGGGACTACGGGGAGCTGTTTTTT	CASSSYRDYGELFF
NA	TRBV20-1	many	TRBJ2-3	TGCAGTGCAGAAGATCGGGATACGCAGTATTTT	CSAEDRDTQYF